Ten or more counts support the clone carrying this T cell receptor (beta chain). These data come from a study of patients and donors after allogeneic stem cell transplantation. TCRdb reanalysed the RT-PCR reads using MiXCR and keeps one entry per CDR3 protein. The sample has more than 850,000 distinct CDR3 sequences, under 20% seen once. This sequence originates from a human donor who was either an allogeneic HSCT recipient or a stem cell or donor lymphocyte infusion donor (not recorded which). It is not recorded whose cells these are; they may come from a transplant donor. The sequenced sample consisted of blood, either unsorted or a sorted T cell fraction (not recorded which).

Here the CDR3 reads CASSQDGLSYEQYF. For the CDR3, the DNA is TGTGCCAGCAGCCAAGACGGTCTGTCCTACGAGCAGTACTTC. The V gene is TRBV4-2, the J gene TRBJ2-7; D is ambiguous. This CDR3 is built from 14 residues. With 0 bases removed from V and 1 base from J, the gap between germline ends came to 7 bases. Germline V gives CDR1 LGHNA, CDR2 YNFKEQ.